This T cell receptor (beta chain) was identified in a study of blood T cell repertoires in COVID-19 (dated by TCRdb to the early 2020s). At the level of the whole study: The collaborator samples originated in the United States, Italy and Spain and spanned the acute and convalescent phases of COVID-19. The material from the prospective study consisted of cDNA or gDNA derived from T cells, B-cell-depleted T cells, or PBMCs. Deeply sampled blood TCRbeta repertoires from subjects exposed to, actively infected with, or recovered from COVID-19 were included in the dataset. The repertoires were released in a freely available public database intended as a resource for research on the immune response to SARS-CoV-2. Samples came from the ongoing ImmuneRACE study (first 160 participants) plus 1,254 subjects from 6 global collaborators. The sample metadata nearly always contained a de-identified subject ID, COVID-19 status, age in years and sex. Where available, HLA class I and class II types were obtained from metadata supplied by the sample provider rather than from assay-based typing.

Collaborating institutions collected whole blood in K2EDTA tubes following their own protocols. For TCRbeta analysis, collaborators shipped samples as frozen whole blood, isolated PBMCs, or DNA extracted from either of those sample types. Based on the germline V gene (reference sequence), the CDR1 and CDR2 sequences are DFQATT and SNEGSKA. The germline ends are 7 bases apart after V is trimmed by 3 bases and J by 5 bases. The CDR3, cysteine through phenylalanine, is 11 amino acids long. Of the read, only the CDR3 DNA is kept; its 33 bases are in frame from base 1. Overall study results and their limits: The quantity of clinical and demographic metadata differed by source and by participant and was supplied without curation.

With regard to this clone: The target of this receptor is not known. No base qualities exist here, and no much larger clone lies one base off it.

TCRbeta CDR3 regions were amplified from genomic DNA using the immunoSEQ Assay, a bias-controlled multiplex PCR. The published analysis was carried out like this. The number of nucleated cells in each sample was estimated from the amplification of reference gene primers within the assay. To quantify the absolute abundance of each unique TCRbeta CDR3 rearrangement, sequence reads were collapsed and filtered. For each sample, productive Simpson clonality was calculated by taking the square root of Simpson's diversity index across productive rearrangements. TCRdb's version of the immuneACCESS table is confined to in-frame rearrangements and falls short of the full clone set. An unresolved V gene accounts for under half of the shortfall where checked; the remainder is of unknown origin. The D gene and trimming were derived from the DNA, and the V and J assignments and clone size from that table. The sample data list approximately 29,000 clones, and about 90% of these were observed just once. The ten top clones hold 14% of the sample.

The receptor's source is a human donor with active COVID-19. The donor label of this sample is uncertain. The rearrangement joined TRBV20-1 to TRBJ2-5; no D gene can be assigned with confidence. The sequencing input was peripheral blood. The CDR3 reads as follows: CSASPSETQYF. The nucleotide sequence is TGCAGTGCTAGTCCCTCGGAGACCCAGTACTTC.